This TCR beta chain was documented in a study of cytomegalovirus exposure and HLA in healthy donors. PCR employed 60 Vbeta and 13 Jbeta primers. TCRdb's copy holds only in-frame clones and misses some; the assay was immunoSEQ multiplex PCR. This table has about 160,000 clones, 70% to 80% appearing once. This TCR came from a female donor in good health and CMV-seronegative. The sample comprised PBMCs.

Here the CDR3 DNA reads TGTGCCAGCAGTTTTTCTCGGCGGTCGGGCAATCAGCCCCAGCATTTT. Protein product: CASSFSRRSGNQPQHF. This sequence joins TRBV28 and TRBJ1-5; D is unclear. The CDR3 has 16 amino acids. The germline V and J ends were trimmed by 3 bases and 2 bases, with 14 bases remaining between them. Germline CDR1 and CDR2: MDHEN and SYDVKM.